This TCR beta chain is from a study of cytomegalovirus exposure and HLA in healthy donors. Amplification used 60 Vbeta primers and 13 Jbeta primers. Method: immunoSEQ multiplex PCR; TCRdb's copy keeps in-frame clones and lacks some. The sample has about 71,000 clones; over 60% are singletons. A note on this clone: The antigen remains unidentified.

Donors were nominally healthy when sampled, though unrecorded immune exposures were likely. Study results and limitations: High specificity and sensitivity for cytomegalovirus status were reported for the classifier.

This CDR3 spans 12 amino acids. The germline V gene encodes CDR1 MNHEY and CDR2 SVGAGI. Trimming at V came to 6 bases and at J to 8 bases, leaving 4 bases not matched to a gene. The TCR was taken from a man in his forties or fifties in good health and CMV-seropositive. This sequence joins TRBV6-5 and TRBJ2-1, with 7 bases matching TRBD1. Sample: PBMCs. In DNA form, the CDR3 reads TGTGCCAGCAGCCCCGACAGGGATGAGCAGTTCTTC. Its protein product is CASSPDRDEQFF.